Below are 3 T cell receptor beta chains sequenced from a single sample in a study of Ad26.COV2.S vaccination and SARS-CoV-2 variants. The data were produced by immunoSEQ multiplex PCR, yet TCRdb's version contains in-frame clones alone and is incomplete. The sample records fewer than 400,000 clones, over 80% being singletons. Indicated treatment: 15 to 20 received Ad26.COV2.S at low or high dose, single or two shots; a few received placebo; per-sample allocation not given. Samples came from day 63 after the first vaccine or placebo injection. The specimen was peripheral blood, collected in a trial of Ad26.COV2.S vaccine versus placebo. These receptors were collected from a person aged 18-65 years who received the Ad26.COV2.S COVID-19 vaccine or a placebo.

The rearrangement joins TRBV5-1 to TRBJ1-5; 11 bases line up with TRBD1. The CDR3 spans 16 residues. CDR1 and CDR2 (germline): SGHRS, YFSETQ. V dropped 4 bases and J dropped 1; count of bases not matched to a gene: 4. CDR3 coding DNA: TGCGCCAGCAGCCCCGGGACAGGGGGGAGCAATCAGCCCCAGCATTTT. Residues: CASSPGTGGSNQPQHF.

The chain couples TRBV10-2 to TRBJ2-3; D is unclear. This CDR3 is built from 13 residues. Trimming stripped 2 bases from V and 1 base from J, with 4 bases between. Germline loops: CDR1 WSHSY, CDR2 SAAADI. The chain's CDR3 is CASSEAGTDTQYF. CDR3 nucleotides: TGCGCCAGCAGTGAGGCGGGCACAGATACGCAGTATTTT.

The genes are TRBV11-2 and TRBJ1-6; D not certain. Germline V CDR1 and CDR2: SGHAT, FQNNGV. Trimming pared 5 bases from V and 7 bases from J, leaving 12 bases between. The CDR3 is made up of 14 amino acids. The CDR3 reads CASSPDLPNSPLHF. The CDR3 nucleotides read TGTGCCAGCAGCCCAGACCTTCCCAATTCACCCCTCCACTTT.